This TCR beta chain is drawn from a study of shared clonotypes between healthy human individuals (dated by TCRdb to about 2020). About the full investigation: The cohort comprised two women and a few men aged 18 to 49 years. For each donor, three plates each were used for CD4 naive and CD4 memory, two plates were used for CD8 naive, and one plate was used for CD8 memory. To estimate repertoire size and how much clonotype sharing occurs between individuals, the study deeply sequenced the blood TCR repertoires of several healthy adults. To increase sequencing depth and limit assay-specific biases, different laboratories used diverse techniques to prepare libraries and sequence TCR repertoires. Leukapheresis yielded between about 0.94 and 8.9 billion PBMCs per donor. The investigation overall reported the following: Sampling was restricted to blood, and TCR repertoires in tissues likely differ from the TCR repertoires found in blood. About 4.5% of naive CD4, 3.5% of naive CD8, around 2.3% of memory CD4, and about 0.4% of memory CD8 clonotypes were shared across several donors. Because the study included only a small number of donors, the genetic and exposure-history diversity represented was limited. Based on pairwise subsampling, the degree of clonotype sharing among donors was expected to be affected by sequencing depth. Compared with non-shared clonotypes, the clonotypes found in all four sorted-subset donors had higher generation probabilities. Incomplete sequencing was indicated by rarefaction of sorted-subset datasets, despite the large sequencing depth. Naive subsets generally had larger estimated clonotype richness than memory subsets did.

CD8 naive samples were obtained by positive selection for CCR7 among CD45RO-negative cells, yielding a CD45RA+CCR7+ population from which TemRA cells were excluded. Healthy HIV-negative adults with no recently reported acute infections or vaccinations were included as donors. Every donor was a Caucasian adult living in Nashville, Tennessee, USA. Blood was collected by leukapheresis, and PBMCs were isolated by Ficoll-Histopaque density gradient centrifugation and then cryopreserved in liquid nitrogen vapor phase. Analytical flow cytometry was used to check the purity and quantity of every magnetically sorted T cell population. From each sorted fraction, genomic DNA was isolated and quantified by UV absorbance on a Nanodrop 2000c. Per the germline V gene, MGHDK is the CDR1 and SYGVNS is the CDR2. There are 14 amino acids in the CDR3, from cysteine to phenylalanine inclusive. The only DNA kept is the CDR3, 42 bases in frame from the first base. Germline trimming amounts to 7 bases on V and 2 bases on J, with 8 as the count of junction bases outside the gene matches.

TCR CDR3 regions were amplified from genomic DNA by multiplex PCR using the deep immunoSEQ assay. Extracted genomic DNA from each cell subset was distributed evenly across all wells of several immunoSEQ 96-well plates, and each plate was treated as a replicate. For sorted subsets, each replicate PCR was loaded with 200 to 250 ng genomic DNA, equivalent to 25,000 to 30,000 T cell genomes. Purified libraries were quantified with a Qubit 3.0 fluorometer, sized on a Bioanalyzer 2100, and re-quantified with the KAPA Library Quantification kit. Every immunoSEQ 96-well plate was sequenced on a dedicated single-read 150-cycle Illumina NextSeq 550 flow cell. The study's own analysis went as follows. Because the immunoSEQ output held only junctional sequences and lacked quality scores, the filtering could not match the filtering applied to full-length reads. Sequences were annotated with PyIR, a Python wrapper for IgBLAST v1.9, using IMGT germline references to assign V/J genes and CDR3. Reads were filtered out if the reads had weak V/J assignments (E-value above 1e-6), no CDR3, stop codons, out-of-frame junctions, or ambiguous translated residues. V3J clonotypes were defined as sequences sharing the same inferred V gene, J gene, and CDR3 amino acid sequence. Percentage overlap between repertoires was calculated by dividing the number of shared unique clonotypes by the size of the smaller repertoire. Three approaches were used to assess repertoire richness: RTK rarefaction, the Chao1 estimator, and Recon v2.1 estimates of unobserved clonotypes. OLGA was used to compute generation probabilities for all TCRbeta clonotypes that the gDNA method yielded from a handful of donors. In its TCRdb copy, this immuneACCESS table keeps in-frame sequences only and misses some clones. Where compared with another copy, unresolved V genes explain less than half of these, and the others have no known cause. The DNA was the basis for D and trimming; V, J and clone size are from that table. The table for this sample lists about 1,800,000 clones; roughly 95% of them were counted only once. Of the sample, 1% to 1.5% is held by the ten largest clones.

A remark on this clone: Its antigen target is currently unknown. Within one base of it there is no much larger clone, and no base qualities were kept.

The receptor's source is a man aged 18 to 29 in good health. The rearranged segments are TRBV25-1 and TRBJ2-7; the central 7 bases match TRBD1. Specimen: naive CD8+ T cells sorted from blood. The intended sense of this specimen's cell subset or site label: CD45RA+CCR7+. The CDR3 protein sequence reads: CASNPSGTAYEQYF. The base sequence is TGTGCCAGCAATCCCTCCGGGACAGCCTACGAGCAGTACTTC.